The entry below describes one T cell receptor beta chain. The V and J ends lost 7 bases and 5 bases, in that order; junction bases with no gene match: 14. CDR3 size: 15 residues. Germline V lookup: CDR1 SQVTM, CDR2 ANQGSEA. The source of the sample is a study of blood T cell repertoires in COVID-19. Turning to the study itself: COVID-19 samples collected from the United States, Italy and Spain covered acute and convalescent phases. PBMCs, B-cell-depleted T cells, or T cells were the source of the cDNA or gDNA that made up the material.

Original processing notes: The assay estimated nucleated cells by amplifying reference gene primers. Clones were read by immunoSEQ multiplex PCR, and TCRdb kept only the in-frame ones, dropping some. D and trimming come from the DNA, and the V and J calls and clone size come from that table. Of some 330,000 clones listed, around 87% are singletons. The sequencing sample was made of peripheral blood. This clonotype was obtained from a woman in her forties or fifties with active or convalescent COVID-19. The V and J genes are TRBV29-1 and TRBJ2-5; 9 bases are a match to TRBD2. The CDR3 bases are TGCAGCGGGAAAGCGGGAGGCACCGGAGGGGAGACCCAGTACTTC. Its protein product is CSGKAGGTGGETQYF. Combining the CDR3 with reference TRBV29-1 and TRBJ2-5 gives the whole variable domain SAVISQKPSRDICQRGTSLTIQCQVDSQVTMMFWYRQQPGQSLTLIATANQGSEATYESGFVIDKFPISRPNLTFSTLTVSNMSPEDSSIYLCSGKAGGTGGETQYFGPGTRLLVL.